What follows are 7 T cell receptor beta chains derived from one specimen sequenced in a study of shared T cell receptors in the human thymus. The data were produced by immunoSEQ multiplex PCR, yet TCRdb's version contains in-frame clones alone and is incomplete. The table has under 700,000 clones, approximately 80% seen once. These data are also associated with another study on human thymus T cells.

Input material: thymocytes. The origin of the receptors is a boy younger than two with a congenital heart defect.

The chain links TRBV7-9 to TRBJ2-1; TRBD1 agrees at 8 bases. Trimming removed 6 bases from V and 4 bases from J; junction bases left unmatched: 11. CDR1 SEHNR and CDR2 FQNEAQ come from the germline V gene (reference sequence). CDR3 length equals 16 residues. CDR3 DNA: TGTGCCAGCAGTTCAAATACAGGGGGTTGGTACAATGAGCAGTTCTTC. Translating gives CASSSNTGGWYNEQFF.

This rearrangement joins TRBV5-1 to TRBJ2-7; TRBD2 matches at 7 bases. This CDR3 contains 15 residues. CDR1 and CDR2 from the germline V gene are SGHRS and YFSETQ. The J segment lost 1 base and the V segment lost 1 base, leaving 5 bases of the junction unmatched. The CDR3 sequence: CASSLPGEGSYEQYF. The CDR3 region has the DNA TGCGCCAGCAGCTTGCCGGGGGAGGGATCCTACGAGCAGTACTTC.

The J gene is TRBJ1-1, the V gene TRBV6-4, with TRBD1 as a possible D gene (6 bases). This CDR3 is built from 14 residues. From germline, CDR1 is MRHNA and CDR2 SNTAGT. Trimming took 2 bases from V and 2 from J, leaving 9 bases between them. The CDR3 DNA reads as TGTGCCAGCAGTGACGGGGGGGCTAACACTGAAGCTTTCTTT. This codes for CASSDGGANTEAFF.

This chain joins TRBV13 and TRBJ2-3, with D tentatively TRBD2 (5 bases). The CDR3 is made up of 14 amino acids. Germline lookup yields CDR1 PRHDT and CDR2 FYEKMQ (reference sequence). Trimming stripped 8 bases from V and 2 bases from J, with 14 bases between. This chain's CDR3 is CASVSDLITDTQYF. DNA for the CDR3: TGTGCCAGCGTGTCGGACTTAATCACAGATACGCAGTATTTT.

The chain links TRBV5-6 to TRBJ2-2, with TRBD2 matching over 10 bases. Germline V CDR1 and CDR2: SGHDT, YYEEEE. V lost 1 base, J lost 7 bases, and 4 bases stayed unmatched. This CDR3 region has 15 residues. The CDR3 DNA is TGTGCCAGCAGCTTGCGAGCGGGAGGGCGCGGGGAGCTGTTTTTT. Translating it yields CASSLRAGGRGELFF.

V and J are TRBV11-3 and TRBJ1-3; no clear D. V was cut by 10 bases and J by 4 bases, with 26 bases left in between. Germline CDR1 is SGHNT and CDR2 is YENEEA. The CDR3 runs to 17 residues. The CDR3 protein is CATPDGDRESGGNTIYF. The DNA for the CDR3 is TGTGCCACCCCGGACGGGGATAGAGAGTCGGGAGGAAACACCATATATTTT.

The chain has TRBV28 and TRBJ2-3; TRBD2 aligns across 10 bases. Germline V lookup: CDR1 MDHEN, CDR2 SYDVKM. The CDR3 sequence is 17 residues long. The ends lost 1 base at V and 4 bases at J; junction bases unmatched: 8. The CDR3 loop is CASSLSPAGGPADTQYF. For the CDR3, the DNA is TGTGCCAGCAGTTTATCCCCAGCGGGAGGGCCGGCAGATACGCAGTATTTT.